This record concerns one T cell receptor (beta chain) sequence. As yet, its antigen is unknown. An approximately 180 ng quantity of DNA, 25,000 to 30,000 T cell genomes, went into the sorted-subset replicate PCRs. Using immunoSEQ multiplex PCR, the repertoire was profiled, and TCRdb retains in-frame clones only, with some absent. The sample lists 550,000 to 800,000 clones; roughly 70% were seen once. This sample was included in a study of shared clonotypes between healthy human individuals. General study results and limits: Naive subsets, compared against memory subsets, generally had larger estimated richness values.

Splitting of CD4+ cells produced CD45RA+ naive and CD45RA-negative memory subsets. Trimming cost V 7 bases and J 0 bases, with 19 bases left between them. This CDR3 comprises 17 residues. The gene calls are TRBV23-1 and TRBJ1-5; a possible D gene is TRBD1 (6 bases). TRBV23-1 is marked as an open reading frame, function uncertain. What was sequenced was memory CD4+ T cells sorted from blood. Subset: CD45RA-negative fraction. This sequence originates from a woman aged 30 to 39 in good health. CDR3 DNA sequence: TGCGCCAGCACTCGGGAGGGGGAGGCTGATAGCAATCAGCCCCAGCATTTT. Translation gives CASTREGEADSNQPQHF.